Listed below are T cell receptor beta chains from one sample, sequenced in a study of blood T cell repertoires in COVID-19. Profiled with immunoSEQ multiplex PCR; TCRdb holds only in-frame clones, not every one. The sample has around 700,000 clones; 85% to 90% are singletons. The sequenced sample was peripheral blood. The receptors shown here come from a young woman with acute or convalescent COVID-19. CDR3s include the opening cysteine and the closing phenylalanine or tryptophan. A D gene is named only where the DNA matches it firmly. Not every row has a clone size; where given, it reads once, few, many or a size class.

V: TRBV28; size: NA; D: TRBD2; J: TRBJ2-3; CDR3: CASSSGTSGGPIYLDTQYF; DNA: TGTGCCAGCAGTTCCGGGACTAGCGGGGGCCCAATCTATTTAGATACGCAGTATTTT
V: TRBV29-1; size: NA; D: NA; J: TRBJ2-2; CDR3: CSVVRGGELFF; DNA: TGCAGCGTTGTTCGAGGAGGGGAGCTGTTTTTT
V: TRBV11-2; size: NA; D: NA; J: TRBJ2-5; CDR3: CASSFGGETQYF; DNA: TGTGCCAGCAGCTTCGGAGGTGAGACCCAGTACTTC
V: TRBV9; size: once; D: TRBD1; J: TRBJ1-1; CDR3: CASSVSRGRGAEAFF; DNA: TGTGCCAGCAGCGTTAGTCGGGGCAGGGGGGCTGAAGCTTTCTTT
V: TRBV6-1; size: NA; D: NA; J: TRBJ1-1; CDR3: CASSEYRAGYEAFF; DNA: TGTGCCAGCAGTGAGTATCGGGCGGGGTATGAAGCTTTCTTT
V: TRBV5-5; size: NA; D: NA; J: TRBJ2-7; CDR3: CASSLGAGFTYEQYF; DNA: TGTGCCAGCAGCTTGGGGGCGGGTTTCACCTACGAGCAGTACTTC
V: TRBV5-1; size: NA; D: TRBD1; J: TRBJ2-4; CDR3: CASSSAGQGAYIQYF; DNA: TGCGCCAGCAGCTCCGCGGGACAGGGGGCTTACATTCAGTACTTC
V: TRBV7-2; size: NA; D: NA; J: TRBJ1-3; CDR3: CASSLPGKAGNTIYF; DNA: TGTGCCAGCAGCTTACCGGGAAAAGCTGGAAACACCATATATTTT
V: TRBV5-1; size: NA; D: TRBD1; J: TRBJ1-2; CDR3: CASSQGQGNRGYTF; DNA: TGCGCCAGCAGCCAAGGACAGGGGAATCGGGGCTACACCTTC
V: TRBV7-7; size: NA; D: TRBD1; J: TRBJ1-2; CDR3: CASSRNRDRGEGSYGYTF; DNA: TGTGCCAGCAGCCGGAACCGGGACAGGGGGGAAGGATCCTATGGCTACACCTTC
V: TRBV7-2; size: NA; D: TRBD1; J: TRBJ1-2; CDR3: CASSLTTGTGVNYGYTF; DNA: TGTGCCAGCAGCCTAACTACCGGGACAGGGGTTAACTATGGCTACACCTTC
V: TRBV4-2; size: NA; D: NA; J: TRBJ1-5; CDR3: CASSQGRGYQPQHF; DNA: TGTGCCAGCAGCCAAGGTAGGGGCTATCAGCCCCAGCATTTT
V: TRBV24-1; size: NA; D: NA; J: TRBJ2-3; CDR3: CATSDSDRPSTDTQYF; DNA: TGTGCCACCAGTGATTCTGACAGGCCCTCCACAGATACGCAGTATTTT
V: TRBV6-5; size: NA; D: TRBD1; J: TRBJ1-2; CDR3: CASSRDRFYGYTF; DNA: TGTGCCAGCAGTCGGGACAGATTTTATGGCTACACCTTC
V: TRBV19; size: NA; D: TRBD2; J: TRBJ2-7; CDR3: CASSIPTSGGDYEQYF; DNA: TGTGCCAGTAGTATCCCAACTAGCGGGGGGGACTACGAGCAGTACTTC
V: TRBV19; size: NA; D: TRBD2; J: TRBJ2-1; CDR3: CASSGLAGGQEEQFF; DNA: TGTGCCAGTAGTGGGTTAGCGGGGGGGCAGGAGGAGCAGTTCTTC
V: TRBV7-8; size: NA; D: TRBD1; J: TRBJ2-7; CDR3: CASSLAGTGESEQYF; DNA: TGTGCCAGCAGCTTAGCCGGGACAGGGGAATCCGAGCAGTACTTC
V: TRBV5-6; size: NA; D: TRBD1; J: TRBJ2-3; CDR3: CASSRLQGARYADTQYF; DNA: TGTGCCAGCAGCCGATTACAGGGGGCGCGATACGCAGATACGCAGTATTTT
V: TRBV6-2/TRBV6-3; size: once; D: TRBD1; J: TRBJ2-7; CDR3: CASSFSLREGAYEQYF; DNA: TGTGCCAGCAGTTTCTCCCTACGAGAGGGGGCATACGAGCAGTACTTC
V: TRBV19; size: NA; D: NA; J: TRBJ1-6; CDR3: CASSIGGFGSPLHF; DNA: TGTGCCAGTAGTATTGGCGGGTTTGGTTCACCCCTCCACTTT
V: TRBV10-3; size: NA; D: TRBD1; J: TRBJ1-1; CDR3: CAIRAPGQGYGTEAFF; DNA: TGTGCCATCAGGGCCCCGGGACAGGGATATGGCACTGAAGCTTTCTTT
V: TRBV7-9; size: NA; D: TRBD1; J: TRBJ1-1; CDR3: CASSPTGGAFYTEAFF; DNA: TGTGCCAGCAGCCCGACAGGGGGCGCTTTCTACACTGAAGCTTTCTTT
V: TRBV14; size: NA; D: NA; J: TRBJ2-6; CDR3: CATEKGPGTYGANVLTF; DNA: TGTGCCACCGAAAAAGGGCCAGGGACTTACGGGGCCAACGTCCTGACTTTC
V: TRBV2; size: NA; D: NA; J: TRBJ2-5; CDR3: CASSEVLGWRDQETQYF; DNA: TGTGCCAGCAGTGAGGTCCTCGGCTGGAGGGATCAAGAGACCCAGTACTTC
V: TRBV6-5; size: NA; D: TRBD1; J: TRBJ2-7; CDR3: CASNPQGVVYEQYF; DNA: TGTGCCAGCAACCCACAGGGGGTGGTCTACGAGCAGTACTTC
V: TRBV18; size: NA; D: TRBD1; J: TRBJ1-2; CDR3: CASSEGQNYGYTF; DNA: TGTGCCAGCTCGGAGGGACAGAACTATGGCTACACCTTC
V: TRBV12-5; size: NA; D: NA; J: TRBJ1-1; CDR3: CASGLITGRGTEAFF; DNA: TGTGCTAGTGGTTTGATTACCGGCCGAGGAACTGAAGCTTTCTTT
V: TRBV6-5; size: NA; D: NA; J: TRBJ1-2; CDR3: CASFRGDGYTF; DNA: TGTGCCAGCTTTCGGGGGGATGGCTACACCTTC
V: TRBV27; size: NA; D: NA; J: TRBJ2-1; CDR3: CASRGAHNEQFF; DNA: TGTGCCAGCAGGGGGGCCCACAATGAGCAGTTCTTC
V: TRBV4-2; size: NA; D: TRBD2; J: TRBJ2-1; CDR3: CASSQDEVAGDEQFF; DNA: TGTGCCAGCAGCCAAGATGAGGTCGCGGGGGACGAGCAGTTCTTC
V: TRBV5-1; size: NA; D: NA; J: TRBJ1-1; CDR3: CASSLTTRNTEAFF; DNA: TGCGCCAGCAGCTTGACCACGCGGAACACTGAAGCTTTCTTT
V: TRBV9; size: NA; D: TRBD1; J: TRBJ2-7; CDR3: CASSEGDRGFSYEQYF; DNA: TGTGCCAGCAGCGAGGGGGACAGGGGGTTTTCCTACGAGCAGTACTTC
V: TRBV7-2; size: NA; D: NA; J: TRBJ2-5; CDR3: CASIGGRGEAQYF; DNA: TGTGCCAGCATTGGCGGGCGAGGGGAGGCCCAGTACTTC
V: TRBV9; size: NA; D: TRBD1; J: TRBJ2-2; CDR3: CASSALRQGSTGELFF; DNA: TGTGCCAGCAGCGCCCTCCGACAGGGGAGCACCGGGGAGCTGTTTTTT
V: TRBV7-9; size: NA; D: NA; J: TRBJ1-1; CDR3: CASRIETGEAFF; DNA: TGTGCCAGCAGAATAGAGACAGGTGAAGCTTTCTTT
V: TRBV7-8; size: NA; D: TRBD1; J: TRBJ2-1; CDR3: CASSLTGGSYNEQFF; DNA: TGTGCCAGCAGCTTGACAGGGGGTTCCTACAATGAGCAGTTCTTC
V: TRBV6-5; size: NA; D: NA; J: TRBJ2-7; CDR3: CATGGWGPSYEQYF; DNA: TGTGCCACCGGGGGGTGGGGGCCTTCCTACGAGCAGTACTTC
V: TRBV12-3/TRBV12-4; size: NA; D: NA; J: TRBJ1-5; CDR3: CASTQGNQPQHF; DNA: TGTGCCAGCACTCAGGGGAATCAGCCCCAGCATTTT
V: TRBV18; size: once; D: TRBD1; J: TRBJ1-1; CDR3: CASSHDRGEAFF; DNA: TGTGCCAGCTCACATGACAGGGGTGAAGCTTTCTTT
V: TRBV6-2/TRBV6-3; size: NA; D: NA; J: TRBJ1-1; CDR3: CASSYRLGVNTEAFF; DNA: TGTGCCAGCAGTTACCGCTTGGGCGTCAACACTGAAGCTTTCTTT
V: TRBV29-1; size: NA; D: TRBD1; J: TRBJ1-5; CDR3: CSVGTGLLGNQPQHF; DNA: TGCAGCGTTGGGACAGGGCTTTTGGGCAATCAGCCCCAGCATTTT
V: TRBV20-1; size: NA; D: TRBD1; J: TRBJ1-2; CDR3: CSASWDRGNYGYTF; DNA: TGCAGTGCTAGTTGGGACAGGGGTAACTATGGCTACACCTTC
V: TRBV5-1; size: NA; D: TRBD1; J: TRBJ1-2; CDR3: CASSVDREGDGYTF; DNA: TGCGCCAGCAGCGTAGACAGGGAAGGCGATGGCTACACCTTC
V: TRBV6-5; size: NA; D: NA; J: TRBJ1-5; CDR3: CASSPGHRDQPQHF; DNA: TGTGCCAGCAGCCCGGGACATAGGGATCAGCCCCAGCATTTT
V: TRBV4-3; size: NA; D: TRBD1; J: TRBJ1-6; CDR3: CASSQKGDRVYNSPLHF; DNA: TGCGCCAGCAGCCAAAAAGGGGACAGGGTTTATAATTCACCCCTCCACTTT
V: TRBV7-8; size: NA; D: NA; J: TRBJ2-7; CDR3: CASSLGAGSYEQYF; DNA: TGTGCCAGCAGCTTAGGAGCGGGCTCCTACGAGCAGTACTTC
V: TRBV7-9; size: NA; D: TRBD1; J: TRBJ2-7; CDR3: CASAGTGTGSYEQYF; DNA: TGTGCCAGCGCGGGGACCGGGACAGGGTCCTACGAGCAGTACTTC
V: TRBV7-2; size: many; D: NA; J: TRBJ1-5; CDR3: CASSLAHYNQPQHF; DNA: TGTGCCAGCAGCTTAGCCCACTACAATCAGCCCCAGCATTTT
V: TRBV19; size: NA; D: NA; J: TRBJ1-2; CDR3: CASSISGGYTF; DNA: TGTGCCAGTAGTATTAGTGGTGGCTACACCTTC
V: TRBV14; size: once; D: NA; J: TRBJ1-6; CDR3: CASSQAGSPLHF; DNA: TGTGCCAGCAGCCAAGCAGGTTCACCCCTCCACTTT
V: TRBV27; size: NA; D: NA; J: TRBJ1-2; CDR3: CASSLSRAGAYYGYTF; DNA: TGTGCCAGCAGTTTATCGAGGGCAGGGGCCTACTATGGCTACACCTTC
V: TRBV6-5; size: NA; D: NA; J: TRBJ2-1; CDR3: CASRQGPLEYNEQFF; DNA: TGTGCCAGCAGACAGGGACCCCTCGAATACAATGAGCAGTTCTTC
V: TRBV11-2; size: NA; D: NA; J: TRBJ1-1; CDR3: CASSLNPAGNTEAFF; DNA: TGTGCCAGCAGCTTAAATCCGGCGGGGAACACTGAAGCTTTCTTT
V: TRBV19; size: NA; D: NA; J: TRBJ2-3; CDR3: CASSVRGKDTQYF; DNA: TGTGCCAGTAGTGTCAGGGGTAAAGATACGCAGTATTTT